This T cell receptor (beta chain) appears in the sequencing data of a study of cytotoxic CD8 clonotypes in ibrutinib-treated CLL. Study summary: Among the patients, approximately ten presented as relapsed/refractory and roughly 14 as treatment-naive; 17 showed unmutated IGHV. Sample averages reached 255,043 productive templates and under 100,000 productive rearrangements.

Generated by immunoSEQ multiplex PCR, the TCRdb table keeps only in-frame clones and is missing some. The sample has 90,000 to 150,000 clones, 50% to 65% seen once. Germline-derived CDR1 and CDR2 are KGHSY and FQNENV. The CDR3 totals 14 residues. V was shortened by 7 bases and J by 0 bases, with 11 bases between the two germline ends. As to this clone: Its target is not known.

General study findings and limits: Stable or contracted on treatment, public clonotypes were also uncommon.

V usage is TRBV16 and J usage is TRBJ2-3, with D possibly TRBD1 on 5 matching bases. This receptor was identified in a human donor with chronic lymphocytic leukemia. The sample in question was PBMCs, obtained after 24 months of ibrutinib treatment. CDR3 nucleotides: TGTGCCAGCAAGTCAGGGCCAAGCACAGATACGCAGTATTTT. It is translated as CASKSGPSTDTQYF. The entire variable domain, with the rest obtained from reference TRBV16 and TRBJ2-3, is as follows: GEEVAQTPKHLVRGEGQKAKLYCAPIKGHSYVFWYQQVLKNEFKFLISFQNENVFDETGMPKERFSAKCLPNSPCSLEIQATKLEDSAVYFCASKSGPSTDTQYFGPGTRLTVL.